This T cell receptor (beta chain) was observed in a study of monozygotic twins with inflammatory bowel disease (dated by TCRdb to the late 2010s). Context from the whole study: The full study comprised 28 monozygotic twin pairs: nine German pairs (four IBD-concordant, five IBD-discordant) and 19 IBD-discordant Danish pairs. The search for disease-associated traits relied mainly on comparing, within discordant pairs, IBD patients with their genetically identical healthy co-twins. Each individual had, on average, about 151 000 unique TCRalpha sequences and 181 000 unique TCRbeta sequences available for analysis.

The method behind the library was 5' RACE. Each TCR library was prepared from roughly 3.5 ug of total RNA. For each sample, cDNA was synthesized in eight separate reactions using SMARTScribe reverse transcriptase. During cDNA synthesis, template switching introduced unique molecular identifiers that contained a 6-nucleotide sample barcode. TCRalpha and TCRbeta cDNA was amplified in two nested PCRs of approximately 16 and 10 cycles, and bead purification was carried out after each PCR. Before amplification, the cDNA was treated with uracil DNA-glycosylase and purified using the QIAquick PCR purification kit. In the second PCR, Illumina TruSeq-compatible adapters and sample-specific barcodes were added. Library quality and concentration were assessed using TapeStation and Qubit, and roughly 5 ng of each library was pooled. Pooled libraries were sequenced on an Illumina HiSeq2500 single-index Rapid Run with 2 x 100 bp reads and custom sequencing primers. As for the original processing: UMI-based consensus assembly with MiGEC version 1.2.6 was used to correct PCR and sequencing errors. MiXCR version 2.1.1 was used to carry out V(D)J alignment, clonotype assembly and CDR3 extraction. To normalise gene usage, clonotype sharing and MAIT/NKT TCR abundance, the analysis used the top 1000, 10 000 and 20 000 clonotypes per sample. Diversity was computed as the inverse Simpson index with the vegan R package after downsampling to 27 000 UMIs. Statistical testing used paired Mann-Whitney U tests on the discordant twin pairs and applied Benjamini-Hochberg correction for multiple testing. Each CDR3 protein sequence appears as one entry after TCRdb reprocessed the reads, and no DNA is included. TCRdb, rather than the study authors, made the V and J calls. In this sample's table one finds some 300,000 distinct CDR3 sequences. The top ten constitute 5.6% of the sample.

Regarding this clonotype: Which antigen it targets is not known.

The CDR3 runs 18 residues from the cysteine to the phenylalanine. The protein alone is recorded here. CDR1 SGDLS and CDR2 YYNGEE were looked up in the germline V gene. From each donor, a roughly 2.5 ml peripheral blood sample was collected into PAXgene tubes and stored at -80 degrees C. Total RNA was isolated from whole blood with the PAXgene blood miRNA kit on an automated QIAcube, without T cell sorting. Deep TCRalpha and TCRbeta repertoire profiling with unique molecular barcoding was performed on peripheral blood of monozygotic twin pairs concordant or discordant for inflammatory bowel disease. Smoking habits were recorded for all twin pairs, and individuals were classified as current, former or never smokers. Overall study results and their limits: A decrease in TCRbeta repertoire diversity, as measured by inverse Simpson index, was observed in IBD patients compared with their healthy co-twins. Compared with healthy twins, IBD patients had fewer clonotypes in common with other individuals, a difference most pronounced in patients showing signs of disease activity. No single strong signal or clonotype linked to IBD turned up in the results, so the idea that one exists was not supported. No difference in repertoire similarity was observed between concordant and discordant twins, possibly owing to limited statistical power. Background noise and inter-individual variability may have been introduced into the repertoires by the differing immunosuppressive treatments among patients. Distinction between different T cell subtypes could not be achieved in the analysis.

The receptor comes from a human donor with ulcerative colitis or Crohn's disease, or a healthy co-twin of an affected twin (not recorded which). The chain couples TRBV9 to TRBJ1-6; TCRdb's D call of TRBD1 is untestable without DNA. The sample taken for sequencing was blood. CDR3 sequence: CASSVEGNRGQGNSPLHF.